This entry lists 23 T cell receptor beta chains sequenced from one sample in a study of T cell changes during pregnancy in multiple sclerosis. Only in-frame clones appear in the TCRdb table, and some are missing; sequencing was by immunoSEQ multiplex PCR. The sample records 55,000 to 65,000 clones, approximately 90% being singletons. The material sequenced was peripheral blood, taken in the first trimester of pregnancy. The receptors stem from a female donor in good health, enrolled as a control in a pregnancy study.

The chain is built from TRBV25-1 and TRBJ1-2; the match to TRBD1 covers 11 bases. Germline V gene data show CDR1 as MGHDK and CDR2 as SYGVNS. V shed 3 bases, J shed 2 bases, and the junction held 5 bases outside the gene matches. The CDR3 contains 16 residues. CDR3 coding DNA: TGTGCCAGCAGTGATTGGACAGGGGGCGTAAACTATGGCTACACCTTC. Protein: CASSDWTGGVNYGYTF.

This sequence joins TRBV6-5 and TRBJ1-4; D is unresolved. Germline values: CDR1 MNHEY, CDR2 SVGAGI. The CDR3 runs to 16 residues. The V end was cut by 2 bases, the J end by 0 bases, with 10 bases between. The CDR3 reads CASSYGQTATNEKLFF. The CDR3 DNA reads TGTGCCAGCAGTTACGGTCAGACTGCAACTAATGAAAAACTGTTTTTT.

CDR3 loop: CASSMRRQANYGYTF. In DNA form, the CDR3 reads TGTGCCAGTAGTATGAGACGCCAGGCTAACTATGGCTACACCTTC. The chain employs TRBV19 and TRBJ1-2; D unclear. The V and J ends lost 3 bases and 0 bases respectively, with 11 bases between them. Germline lookup yields CDR1 LNHDA and CDR2 SQIVND (reference sequence). CDR3 length equals 15 residues.

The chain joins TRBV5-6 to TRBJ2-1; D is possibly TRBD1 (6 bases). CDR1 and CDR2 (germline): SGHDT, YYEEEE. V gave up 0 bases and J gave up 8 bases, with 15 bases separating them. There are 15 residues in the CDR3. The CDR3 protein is CASSLDREVVDEQFF. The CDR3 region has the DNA TGTGCCAGCAGCTTGGACAGGGAAGTCGTCGATGAGCAGTTCTTC.

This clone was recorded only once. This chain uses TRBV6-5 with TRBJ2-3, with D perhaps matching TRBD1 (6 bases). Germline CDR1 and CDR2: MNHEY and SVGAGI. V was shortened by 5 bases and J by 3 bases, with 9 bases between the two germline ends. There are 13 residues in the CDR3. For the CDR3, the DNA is TGTGCCAGCAGTCGGACAGCTACAGATACGCAGTATTTT. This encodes CASSRTATDTQYF.

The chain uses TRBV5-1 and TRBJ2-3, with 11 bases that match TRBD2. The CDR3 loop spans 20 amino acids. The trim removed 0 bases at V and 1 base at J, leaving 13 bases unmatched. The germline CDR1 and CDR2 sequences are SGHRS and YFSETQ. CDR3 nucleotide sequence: TGCGCCAGCAGCTTGGAACGTCTTAGCGGGGGGGCCGTGGGCACAGATACGCAGTATTTT. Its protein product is CASSLERLSGGAVGTDTQYF.

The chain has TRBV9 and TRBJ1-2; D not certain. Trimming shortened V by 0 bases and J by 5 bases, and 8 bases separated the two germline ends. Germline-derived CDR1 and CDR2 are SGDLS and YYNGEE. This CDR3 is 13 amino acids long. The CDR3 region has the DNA TGTGCCAGCAGCGTAGAATCAGGTTATGGCTACACCTTC. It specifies CASSVESGYGYTF.

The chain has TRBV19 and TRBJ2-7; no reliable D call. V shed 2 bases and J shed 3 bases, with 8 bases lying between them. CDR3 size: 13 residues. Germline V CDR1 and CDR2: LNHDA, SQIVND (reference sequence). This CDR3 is CASSISDFYEQYF. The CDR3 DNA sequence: TGTGCCAGTAGTATATCAGACTTCTACGAGCAGTACTTC.

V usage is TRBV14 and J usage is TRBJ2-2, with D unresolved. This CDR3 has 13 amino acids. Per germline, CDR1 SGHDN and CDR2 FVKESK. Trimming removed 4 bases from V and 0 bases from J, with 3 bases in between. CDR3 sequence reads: CASSPTNTGELFF. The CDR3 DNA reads TGTGCCAGCAGCCCAACGAACACCGGGGAGCTGTTTTTT. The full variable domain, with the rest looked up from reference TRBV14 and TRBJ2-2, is EAGVTQFPSHSVIEKGQTVTLRCDPISGHDNLYWYRRVMGKEIKFLLHFVKESKQDESGMPNNRFLAERTGGTYSTLKVQPAELEDSGVYFCASSPTNTGELFFGEGSRLTVL.

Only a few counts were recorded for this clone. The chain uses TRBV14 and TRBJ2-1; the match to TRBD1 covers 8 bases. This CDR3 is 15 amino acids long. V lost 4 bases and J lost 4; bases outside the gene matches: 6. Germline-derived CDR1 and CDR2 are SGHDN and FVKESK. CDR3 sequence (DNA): TGTGCCAGCAGCCCGGACAGGGTCAGGTACAATGAGCAGTTCTTC. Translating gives CASSPDRVRYNEQFF. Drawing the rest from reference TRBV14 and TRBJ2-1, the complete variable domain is EAGVTQFPSHSVIEKGQTVTLRCDPISGHDNLYWYRRVMGKEIKFLLHFVKESKQDESGMPNNRFLAERTGGTYSTLKVQPAELEDSGVYFCASSPDRVRYNEQFFGPGTRLTVL.

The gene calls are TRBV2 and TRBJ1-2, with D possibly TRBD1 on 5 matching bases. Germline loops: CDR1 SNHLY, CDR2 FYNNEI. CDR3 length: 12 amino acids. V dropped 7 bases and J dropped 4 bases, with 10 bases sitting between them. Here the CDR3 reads CASMGGTYGYTF. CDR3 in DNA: TGTGCCAGCATGGGGGGTACCTATGGCTACACCTTC.

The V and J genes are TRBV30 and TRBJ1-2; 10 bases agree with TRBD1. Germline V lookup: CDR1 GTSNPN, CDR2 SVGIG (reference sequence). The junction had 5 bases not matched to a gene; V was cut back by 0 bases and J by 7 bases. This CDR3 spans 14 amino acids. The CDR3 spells CAWSVRGTGAGYTF. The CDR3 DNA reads TGTGCCTGGAGTGTACGGGGGACAGGGGCTGGCTACACCTTC.

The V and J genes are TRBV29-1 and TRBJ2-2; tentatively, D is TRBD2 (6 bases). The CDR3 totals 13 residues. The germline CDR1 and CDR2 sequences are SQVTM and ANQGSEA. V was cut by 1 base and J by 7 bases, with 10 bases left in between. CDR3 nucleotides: TGCAGCGTTGAAGGGAGGGCCGGCGGGGAGCTGTTTTTT. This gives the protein CSVEGRAGGELFF.

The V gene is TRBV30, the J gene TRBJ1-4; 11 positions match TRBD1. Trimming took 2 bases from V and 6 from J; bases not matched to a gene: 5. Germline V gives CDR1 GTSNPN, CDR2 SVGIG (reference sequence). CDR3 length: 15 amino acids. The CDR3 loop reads CAWSPRTGGYEKLFF. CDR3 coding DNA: TGTGCCTGGAGTCCTCGGACAGGGGGCTATGAAAAACTGTTTTTT.

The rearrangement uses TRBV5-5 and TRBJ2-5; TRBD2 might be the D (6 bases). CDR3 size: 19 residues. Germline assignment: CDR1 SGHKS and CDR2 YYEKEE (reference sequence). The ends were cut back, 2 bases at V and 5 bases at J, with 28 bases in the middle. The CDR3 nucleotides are TGTGCCAGCAGCTTAGTGGTTCGGCGGGGTACAATGACGGGGGAGACCCAGTACTTC. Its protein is CASSLVVRRGTMTGETQYF. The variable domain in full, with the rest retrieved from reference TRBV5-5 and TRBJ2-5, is DAGVTQSPTHLIKTRGQQVTLRCSPISGHKSVSWYQQVLGQGPQFIFQYYEKEERGRGNFPDRFSARQFPNYSSELNVNALLLGDSALYLCASSLVVRRGTMTGETQYFGPGTRLLVL.

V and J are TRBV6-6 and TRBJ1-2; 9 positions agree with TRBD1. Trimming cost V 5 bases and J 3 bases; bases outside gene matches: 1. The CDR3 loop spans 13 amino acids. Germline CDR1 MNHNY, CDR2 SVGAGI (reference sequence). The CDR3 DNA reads TGTGCCAGCAGTGGACAGGGGCACTATGGCTACACCTTC. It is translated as CASSGQGHYGYTF.

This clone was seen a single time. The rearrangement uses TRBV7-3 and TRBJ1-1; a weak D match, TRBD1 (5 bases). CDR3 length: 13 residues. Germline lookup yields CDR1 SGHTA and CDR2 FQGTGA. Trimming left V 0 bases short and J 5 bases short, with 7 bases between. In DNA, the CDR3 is TGTGCCAGCAGCTTAACCCAGGGTACTGAAGCTTTCTTT. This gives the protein CASSLTQGTEAFF.

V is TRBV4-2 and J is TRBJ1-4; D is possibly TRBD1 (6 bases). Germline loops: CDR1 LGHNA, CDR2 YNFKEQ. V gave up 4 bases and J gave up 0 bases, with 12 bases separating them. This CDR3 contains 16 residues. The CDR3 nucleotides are TGTGCCAGCAGCCGAGGGGGTCTTGCAACTAATGAAAAACTGTTTTTT. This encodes CASSRGGLATNEKLFF.

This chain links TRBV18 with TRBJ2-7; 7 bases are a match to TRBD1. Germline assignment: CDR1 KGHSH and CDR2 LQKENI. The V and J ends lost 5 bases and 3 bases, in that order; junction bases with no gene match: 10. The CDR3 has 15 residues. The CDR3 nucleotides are TGTGCCAGCTCATCGACAGGGAGCCTCGGCTACGAGCAGTACTTC. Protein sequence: CASSSTGSLGYEQYF.

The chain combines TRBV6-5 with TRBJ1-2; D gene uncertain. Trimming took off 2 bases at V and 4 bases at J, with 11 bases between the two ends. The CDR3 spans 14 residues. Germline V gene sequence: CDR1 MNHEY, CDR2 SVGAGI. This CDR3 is CASSYGEGLYGYTF. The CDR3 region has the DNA TGTGCCAGCAGTTACGGAGAGGGTCTCTATGGCTACACCTTC.

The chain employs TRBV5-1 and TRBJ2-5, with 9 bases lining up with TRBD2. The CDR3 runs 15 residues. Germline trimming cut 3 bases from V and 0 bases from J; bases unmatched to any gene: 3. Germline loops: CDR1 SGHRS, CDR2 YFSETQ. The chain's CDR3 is CASSSSSGDQETQYF. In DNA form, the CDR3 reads TGCGCCAGCAGCTCATCTAGCGGGGACCAAGAGACCCAGTACTTC.

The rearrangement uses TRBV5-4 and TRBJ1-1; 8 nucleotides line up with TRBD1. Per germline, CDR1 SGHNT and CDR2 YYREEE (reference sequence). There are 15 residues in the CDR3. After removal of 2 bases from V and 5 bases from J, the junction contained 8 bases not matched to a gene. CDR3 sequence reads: CASSLLTGGGTEAFF. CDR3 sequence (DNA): TGTGCCAGCAGCTTACTTACAGGGGGGGGGACTGAAGCTTTCTTT.

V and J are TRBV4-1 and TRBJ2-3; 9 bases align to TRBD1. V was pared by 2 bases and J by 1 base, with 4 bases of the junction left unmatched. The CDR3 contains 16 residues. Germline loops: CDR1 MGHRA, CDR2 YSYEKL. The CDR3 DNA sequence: TGCGCCAGCAGCCAACAACAGGGGGCCGGCACAGATACGCAGTATTTT. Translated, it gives CASSQQQGAGTDTQYF.